This paragraph covers one T cell receptor (beta chain) sequence. Its antigen target is currently unknown. The entry originates in a study of cytomegalovirus exposure and HLA in healthy donors (dated by TCRdb to the late 2010s). As for the study more broadly: An earlier analysis of 550 to 700 of the donors reported approximately 270 Gb of sequence data and 117 million unique TCR beta sequences from 190 million or so T cells. An early release that covered fewer than 750 HLA-typed donors contained about 300 gigabases of sequencing data and 85 million to 100 million unique TCR sequences. Of the 398 genotyped donors, 75% to 85% were placed in the genetic ancestry cluster associated with self-reported Caucasian donors. The study was designed to test whether signatures of past pathogen exposure could be identified by cataloging public T cell receptors. The study used immunosequencing to profile the T cell repertoires of some 600 subjects and linked those repertoires to cytomegalovirus serostatus. Besides the first cohort of around 670 subjects, a separate validation cohort made up of 120 or so different subjects was used. To predict cytomegalovirus infection status, the study brought together high-throughput TCR immunosequencing, statistical association of individual TCRs with disease status, and machine learning. In a later analysis, previously published TCR beta repertoires from 670 or so donors were re-analyzed and high-resolution HLA genotyping was added so that TCR occurrence patterns could be studied. The later analysis used no new phenotypic data to find candidate immune exposures, relying instead on TCR beta sequences and their occurrence across donors. An earlier analysis of around 640 of the donors used high-throughput TCR beta sequencing to judge whether each TCR beta V gene segment behaved as functional or pseudogenic. Donor age, sex, ethnicity and CMV serostatus were compiled together with the repertoire data. In a later genetic analysis, genome-wide SNP genotypes for about three fifths of the roughly 670 donors were used, and that subset was treated as a discovery cohort. Every discovery cohort repertoire had been produced on one sequencing platform. Both class I and class II loci were covered by HLA typing, at four-digit resolution. The number of typed donors differed by locus: about 620-630 for A, B, C, DRB1 and DQB1; 500 to 550 for DQA1; roughly 600 for DPA1; and some 430 for DPB1. A few DR-DQ haplotypes were handled as single units for association and clustering because linkage in the cohort was strong. Across some 400 genotyped donors of the cohort, an average of about 200,000 unique TCR beta nucleotide sequences per donor were sequenced, and roughly 17% of those sequences were non-productive.

Trimming takes 6 bases from V and 10 bases from J, and the germline ends sit 15 bases apart. Measured from the cysteine to the phenylalanine, the CDR3 is 13 residues long. Here the CDR3 DNA is all that survives: 39 bases in frame from base 1. CDR1 and CDR2, looked up from the germline V gene, are SNHLY and FYNNEI. In total, approximately 610 healthy bone marrow donors made up the cohort. At the time of sampling, every cohort member was nominally healthy, though immune exposures that went unrecorded were likely present. The donor tested CMV seropositive and was one of the 289 seropositive cohort members. Every donor gave a peripheral blood sample, and the peripheral blood mononuclear cells from that sample were used for TCR beta sequencing. Genomic DNA extraction from the blood cell samples was performed with the Qiagen DNeasy Blood Extraction Kit. On the study overall, not on this receptor specifically: A further reported finding was that TCR beta sequences accurately predicted the HLA-A and HLA-B alleles for most subjects in the first cohort. In vitro tests confirmed that a few of the cytomegalovirus-associated TCR beta chains recognize cytomegalovirus antigens. Compared with equally common non-associated chains, HLA-associated TCR beta chains in a later analysis were more clonally expanded and had lower generation probabilities. In a later genetic analysis, fewer N-insertions in productive TCRs were reported among donors in an Asian-associated ancestry cluster than the roughly 670-donor mean. A later analysis associated about 17,000 TCR beta sequences with specific HLA alleles at a false discovery rate of 0.05. Most TCR sequences were observed very rarely across donors, whereas some public TCRs were present in many individuals. The study gave a list of about 170 TCR beta chains associated with cytomegalovirus. Only TCR beta chains were sequenced in this cohort, and the absence of alpha or paired-chain data limited detectable features. Because the 87-base-pair reads could not distinguish some IMGT-functional V segments, including TRBV6-2 and TRBV6-3, those segments were excluded. Because HLA typing was unavailable for some donors at each locus, only the typed subset was used in association tests. In a later analysis, most CMV-associated TCR beta chains were found to appear HLA-restricted, with HLA associations seemingly driven largely by CMV exposure. Because counts were too low, some 17 rarely observed V segments, including chromosome 9 orphons, were excluded from the earlier analysis of 500 to 700 of the donors. It was suggested by the authors that the approach could potentially be generalized to other disease states and immunological phenotypes. The presence/absence analyses assumed that sequencing depth was roughly uniform across donors, and that assumption may not be true. Broadly in line with IMGT annotations, most TCR beta V segments showed up in productive rearrangements about 87% or about 30% of the time in an earlier analysis of around 550 of the donors. The sequencing pipeline was judged likely to have produced a cluster of highly shared sequence variants as a technical artifact. According to a later analysis, parvovirus B19, influenza, CMV and Epstein-Barr virus appeared linked to several top co-occurrence clusters. In both the original and validation cohorts, the classifier was reported to diagnose cytomegalovirus status with high specificity and sensitivity. For the cohort, immune exposure information was limited to CMV serostatus. V-gene and J-gene trimming of TCR beta chains was associated with a missense DCLRE1C variant in a later genetic analysis, and the association was replicated in an independent cohort. When HLA alleles, especially DR and DQ, strongly co-occurred, attributing TCR associations to individual alleles was difficult. Correlated functional status among segregating V segments might reflect linkage disequilibrium, but an unknown experimental factor could not be ruled out. In a later analysis, TCR association rates were found to vary across HLA loci, with the most associated TCRs seen for DRB1 alleles and the fewest for HLA-C alleles.

Receptor libraries were prepared by the immunoSEQ multiplex PCR assay. A mixture of 60 forward primers for TCR Vbeta segments and 13 reverse primers for TCR Jbeta segments was used in the multiplex PCR. The CDR3 region of rearranged TCR beta genes was amplified from genomic DNA with a multiplex PCR assay. Amplified TCR beta libraries were sequenced as 87-base-pair reads on the Illumina HiSeq System. As for the authors' bioinformatics: Across the 640 or so repertoires, a later analysis counted roughly 77 million unique TCR beta chains, 8.5 million to 12 million of which were shared by at least two donors. Raw reads were error-corrected and collapsed into unique sequences by a nearest-neighbor algorithm in which closely related sequences were merged to remove PCR and sequencing errors. V, D and J gene segments were assigned by aligning CDR3 sequences to IMGT reference sequences. For a sequence to be retained, a match of at least six nucleotides to both a V gene segment and a J gene segment was required. A rearrangement counted as productive if the CDR3 had no stop codons and remained in frame with V and J, and every other rearrangement counted as non-productive. Following IMGT convention, CDR3 was defined as the stretch from the second conserved V-encoded cysteine to the conserved J-encoded phenylalanine. The earlier analysis of 550 to 650 of the donors excluded any sequence lacking an unambiguous match to a single V gene segment. In an earlier analysis of several hundred of the donors, V segments were called functional above 56.7% productive rearrangements and were called segregating when the between-donor standard deviation exceeded 5%. To diagnose cytomegalovirus status from the catalog of TCR beta chain sequences, a statistical classification framework was built. V and J gene assignment, in a later analysis, came from comparing TCR nucleotide sequences with IMGT/GENE-DB human TR gene sequences. Using the TCRdist pipeline, a later analysis assigned CDR3 sequences along with most-parsimonious VDJ recombination scenarios. In a later analysis, each TCR beta chain was defined by its CDR3 amino acid sequence together with its V-gene family, and reads without a unique V-gene family were excluded. In a later analysis, fewer than 650 highly shared, low-generation-probability nucleotide sequences were removed to address suspected cross-contamination and a sequencing artifact. A later analysis calculated a clonal expansion index for each public chain from normalized within-repertoire ranks of inferred template counts. Generation probabilities in a later analysis came from a VDJ recombination model fitted to out-of-frame rearrangements, and those results were checked against IGoR. A later analysis scored TCR-TCR, TCR-HLA and TCR-CMV co-occurrence with hypergeometric tests, applying a repertoire-size bias correction to TCR pairs. In a later analysis, false discovery rates were estimated by permuting HLA or CMV assignments 20 times. A later analysis grouped co-occurring TCRs with DBSCAN, adding TCRdist sequence similarity when clustering within HLA-allele-positive subsets. Co-occurrence clustering excluded repertoires with fewer than 30,000 or more than 120,000 public chains, plus five with anomalous nucleotide sharing. This is the immuneACCESS table as TCRdb keeps it, with only in-frame sequences that have V and J called. A part of the clones is gone; compared with another copy, unresolved V genes explain less than half, and the rest is unexplained. The V and J calls and clone size come from that table; D and trimming were worked out from the DNA. The table for this sample records 49,000 or so clones. The ten largest clones take up roughly 26% of the sample.

This receptor was taken from a man aged 35-49 years in good health and CMV-seropositive. The chain employs TRBV2 and TRBJ1-4, with no reliable assignment of the D segment. Sequencing was done on a sample of PBMCs. DNA sequence: TGTGCCAGCAGCGTATCGGGGAAGATAAAACTGTTTTTT. This is translated as CASSVSGKIKLFF.